This T cell receptor beta chain comes out of a study of blood T cell repertoires in COVID-19. Study background: COVID-19 samples collected from the United States, Italy and Spain covered acute and convalescent phases. T cells, B-cell-depleted T cells, or PBMCs provided the cDNA or gDNA that served as material.

J was trimmed by 8 bases and V by 0 bases; bases with no gene match: 4. The CDR3 sequence is 14 residues long. Germline lookup yields CDR1 SGDLS and CDR2 YYNGEE. Sequenced by immunoSEQ multiplex PCR; TCRdb stores in-frame clones only, minus some. This table has 200,000 to 250,000 clones, approximately 91% appearing once. This chain uses TRBV9 with TRBJ2-2; 7 positions agree with TRBD1. The sequenced sample consisted of peripheral blood. This sequence originates from a woman in her thirties or forties who had recovered from COVID-19. For the CDR3, the DNA is TGTGCCAGCAGCGTAGTGCCAGGGGGTGGGGAGCTGTTTTTT. Translation gives CASSVVPGGGELFF.